This T cell receptor (beta chain) came from a study of blood T cell repertoires in COVID-19. In the study overall: Samples of COVID-19 (acute and convalescent) were obtained from the United States, Italy and Spain.

Per germline, CDR1 MDHEN and CDR2 SYDVKM. Trimming took off 6 bases at V and 3 bases at J, with 11 bases between the two ends. The CDR3 covers 13 residues. Per the original methods: Amplification with reference gene primers provided the estimates of nucleated cell counts. Data came from immunoSEQ multiplex PCR; TCRdb stores just in-frame clones and leaves some out. From that table come the V and J calls and clone size; the DNA was used to work out D and trimming. The profile shows about 49,000 clones, 93% of them singletons. The clonotype originates from a man aged 55 to 70 with COVID-19, enrolled during active disease. The V call is TRBV28, the J call TRBJ1-2; maybe TRBD1 (6 bases). The sample consisted of peripheral blood. The CDR3 region is CASRKTGDYGYTF. CDR3 nucleotides: TGTGCCAGCAGGAAGACAGGAGACTATGGCTACACCTTC.